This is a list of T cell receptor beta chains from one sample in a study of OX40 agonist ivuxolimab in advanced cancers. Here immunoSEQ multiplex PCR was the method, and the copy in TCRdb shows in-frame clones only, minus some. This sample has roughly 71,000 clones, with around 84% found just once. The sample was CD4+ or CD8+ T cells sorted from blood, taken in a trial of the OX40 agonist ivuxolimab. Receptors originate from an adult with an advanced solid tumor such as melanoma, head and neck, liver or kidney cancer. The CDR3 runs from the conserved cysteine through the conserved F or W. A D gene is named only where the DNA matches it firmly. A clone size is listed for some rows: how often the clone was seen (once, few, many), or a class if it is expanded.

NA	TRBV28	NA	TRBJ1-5	CASSLLGQPQHF	TGTGCCAGCAGTTTATTGGGTCAGCCCCAGCATTTT
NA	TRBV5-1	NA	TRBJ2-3	CASSPREADTQYF	TGCGCCAGCAGCCCCCGTGAGGCAGATACGCAGTATTTT
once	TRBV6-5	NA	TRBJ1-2	CASSPPGRFDGYTF	TGTGCCAGCAGTCCGCCGGGGAGGTTTGACGGCTACACCTTC
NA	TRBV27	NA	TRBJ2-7	CASSSGLTGEQYF	TGTGCCAGCAGTTCGGGTTTGACGGGTGAGCAGTACTTC
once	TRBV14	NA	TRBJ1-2	CASSQGFRDYGYTF	TGTGCCAGCAGCCAAGGGTTCAGAGACTATGGCTACACCTTC
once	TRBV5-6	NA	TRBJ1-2	CASSSPPRYGYTF	TGTGCCAGCAGCTCCCCACCACGTTATGGCTACACCTTC
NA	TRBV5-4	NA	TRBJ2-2	CASSLDGSGGELFF	TGTGCCAGCAGCTTGGACGGTTCCGGGGGGGAGCTGTTTTTT
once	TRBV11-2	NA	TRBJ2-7	CASSSRMGSLLTYEQYF	TGTGCCAGCAGCTCCAGAATGGGATCCCTTCTCACCTACGAGCAGTACTTC
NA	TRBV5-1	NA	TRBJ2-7	CASSLSPGIYEQYF	TGCGCCAGCAGCTTGTCGCCAGGAATCTACGAGCAGTACTTC
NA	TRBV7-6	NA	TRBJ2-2	CASSPITSSNTGELFF	TGTGCCAGCAGCCCAATCACTAGCAGTAACACCGGGGAGCTGTTTTTT
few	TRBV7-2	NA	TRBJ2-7	CASSFGYGRGGYEQYF	TGTGCCAGCAGCTTCGGTTATGGTAGAGGGGGCTACGAGCAGTACTTC
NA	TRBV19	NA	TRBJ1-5	CASSITRSGNQPQHF	TGTGCCAGTAGTATTACCCGATCGGGCAATCAGCCCCAGCATTTT
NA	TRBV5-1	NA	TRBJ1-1	CATRRGENTEAFF	TGCGCCACCCGGCGGGGGGAGAACACTGAAGCTTTCTTT
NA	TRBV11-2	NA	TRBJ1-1	CASSLNTEAFF	TGTGCCAGCAGCTTAAACACTGAAGCTTTCTTT
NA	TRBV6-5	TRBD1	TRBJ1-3	CASSYDGQGRNTIYF	TGTGCCAGCAGTTACGACGGACAGGGGCGAAACACCATATATTTT
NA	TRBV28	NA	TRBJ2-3	CASSLLGLTASDTQYF	TGTGCCAGCAGTTTACTTGGACTTACTGCGTCAGATACGCAGTATTTT
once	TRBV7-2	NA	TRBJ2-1	CASSSRWAGEQFF	TGTGCCAGCAGCTCCCGATGGGCTGGCGAGCAGTTCTTC
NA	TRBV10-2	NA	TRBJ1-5	CASSVWLSENQPQHF	TGCGCCAGCAGTGTCTGGTTGAGCGAGAATCAGCCCCAGCATTTT
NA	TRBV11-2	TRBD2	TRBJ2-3	CASSPLGAGGQPTQYF	TGTGCCAGCAGCCCCCTCGGTGCGGGAGGACAACCTACGCAGTATTTT
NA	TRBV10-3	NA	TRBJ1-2	CAISAPQLPGYTF	TGTGCCATCAGTGCTCCACAGCTCCCGGGCTACACCTTC
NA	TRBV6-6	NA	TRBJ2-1	CASNKAGAGEVEQFF	TGTGCCAGCAACAAAGCCGGGGCAGGGGAGGTTGAGCAGTTCTTC
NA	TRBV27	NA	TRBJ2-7	CASSFGQGTSYEQYF	TGTGCCAGCAGTTTCGGGCAGGGAACCTCCTACGAGCAGTACTTC
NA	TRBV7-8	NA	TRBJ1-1	CASSLAQGTEAFF	TGTGCCAGCAGCTTAGCGCAAGGGACTGAAGCTTTCTTT
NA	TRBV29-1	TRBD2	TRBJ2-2	CSVFWEGTGELFF	TGCAGCGTTTTTTGGGAGGGTACCGGGGAGCTGTTTTTT
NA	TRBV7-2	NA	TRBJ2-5	CASSPAVGEETQYF	TGTGCCAGCAGCCCGGCGGTAGGTGAGGAGACCCAGTACTTC
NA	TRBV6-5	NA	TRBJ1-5	CASSYNREANQPQHF	TGTGCCAGCAGTTACAACAGGGAGGCCAATCAGCCCCAGCATTTT
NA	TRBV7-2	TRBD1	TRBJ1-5	CASSQGGGRPQHF	TGTGCCAGCAGCCAGGGGGGAGGGCGACCCCAGCATTTT
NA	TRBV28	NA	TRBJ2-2	CASSLNTGELFF	TGTGCCAGCAGTTTAAACACCGGGGAGCTGTTTTTT
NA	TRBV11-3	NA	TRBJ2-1	CASSFGPGNEQFF	TGTGCCAGCAGCTTTGGGCCTGGCAATGAGCAGTTCTTC
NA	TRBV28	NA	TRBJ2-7	CASSLQDYEQYF	TGTGCCAGCAGTTTACAGGATTACGAGCAGTACTTC
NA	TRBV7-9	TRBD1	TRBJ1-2	CASSLGRDSHGYTF	TGTGCCAGCAGCTTAGGACGGGACAGCCATGGCTACACCTTC
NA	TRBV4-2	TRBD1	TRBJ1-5	CASSLYLTGEGRPQHF	TGTGCCAGCAGCCTTTACTTGACAGGGGAGGGACGGCCCCAGCATTTT
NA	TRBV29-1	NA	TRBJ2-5	CSVGIVETQYF	TGCAGCGTTGGGATCGTTGAAACCCAGTACTTC
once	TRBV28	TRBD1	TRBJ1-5	CASRTSAPGTGFGNQPQHF	TGTGCCAGCAGAACTTCAGCCCCAGGGACAGGGTTCGGCAATCAGCCCCAGCATTTT
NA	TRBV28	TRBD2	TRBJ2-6	CASSPSGRAAGANVLTF	TGTGCCAGCAGTCCTAGCGGGAGGGCCGCTGGGGCCAACGTCCTGACTTTC
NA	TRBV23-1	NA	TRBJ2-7	CASSQFSLLGRQKGEQYF	TGCGCCAGCAGTCAATTCTCTCTTTTGGGCCGACAGAAGGGCGAGCAGTACTTC
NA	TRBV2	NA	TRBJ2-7	CASNGESSYEQYF	TGTGCCAGCAATGGGGAGTCCTCCTACGAGCAGTACTTC
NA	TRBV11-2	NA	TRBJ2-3	CASSPALPGGADTQYF	TGTGCCAGCAGCCCCGCCCTCCCTGGAGGGGCAGATACGCAGTATTTT
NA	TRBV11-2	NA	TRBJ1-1	CASSLSPLGTEAFF	TGTGCCAGCAGCTTATCCCCGCTAGGTACTGAAGCTTTCTTT
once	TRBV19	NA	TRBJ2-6	CASSIGWYSGANVLTF	TGTGCCAGTAGTATTGGATGGTACTCTGGGGCCAACGTCCTGACTTTC
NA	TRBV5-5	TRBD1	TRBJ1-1	CASSSGQHQAEAFF	TGTGCCAGCAGCTCGGGACAGCATCAAGCTGAAGCTTTCTTT
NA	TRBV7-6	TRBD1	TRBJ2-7	CASSPTTGRIHEQYF	TGTGCCAGCAGCCCGACGACAGGGAGAATCCACGAGCAGTACTTC
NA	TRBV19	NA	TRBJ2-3	CASTKEGRDTQYF	TGTGCCAGTACTAAGGAGGGGCGAGATACGCAGTATTTT
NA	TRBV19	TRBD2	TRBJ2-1	CASSIRGRFYNEQFF	TGTGCCAGTAGTATTCGCGGGAGGTTCTACAATGAGCAGTTCTTC
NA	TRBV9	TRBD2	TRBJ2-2	CASSHQTSGRRPLSFAGELFF	TGTGCCAGCAGCCACCAGACTAGCGGCAGGAGACCGTTGTCATTCGCCGGGGAGCTGTTTTTT
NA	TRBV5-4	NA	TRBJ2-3	CASSLSSLASTDTQYF	TGTGCCAGCAGCCTCTCTAGCTTGGCTAGCACAGATACGCAGTATTTT
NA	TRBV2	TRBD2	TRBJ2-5	CASRGLGGGETQYF	TGTGCCAGCAGAGGACTAGGCGGGGGAGAGACCCAGTACTTC
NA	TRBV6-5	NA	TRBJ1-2	CASSRAGETYGYTF	TGTGCCAGCAGTCGGGCGGGTGAGACCTATGGCTACACCTTC
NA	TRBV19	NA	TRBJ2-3	CASTKEVGTGVTDTQYF	TGTGCCAGTACCAAGGAAGTTGGAACAGGAGTTACAGATACGCAGTATTTT
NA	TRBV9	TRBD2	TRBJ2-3	CASSAPGLAADTQYF	TGTGCCAGCAGCGCACCGGGACTAGCGGCAGATACGCAGTATTTT
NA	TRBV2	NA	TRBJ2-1	CASRDTYRQACEFF	TGTGCCAGCAGAGACACCTACCGACAGGCTTGCGAGTTCTTC
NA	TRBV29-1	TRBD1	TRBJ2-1	CSVVRRGGQGSYNEQFF	TGCAGCGTTGTACGGCGTGGAGGACAGGGGAGCTACAATGAGCAGTTCTTC
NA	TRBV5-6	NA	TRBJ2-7	CASSLRAVWEYEQYF	TGTGCCAGCAGCTTAAGGGCCGTGTGGGAGTACGAGCAGTACTTC
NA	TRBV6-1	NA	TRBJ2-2	CASSSTGTYTGELFF	TGTGCCAGCAGCTCTACCGGGACGTACACCGGGGAGCTGTTTTTT
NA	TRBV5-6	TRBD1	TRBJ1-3	CASSLLGQGGNTIYF	TGTGCCAGCAGCCTGTTGGGACAGGGGGGAAACACCATATATTTT
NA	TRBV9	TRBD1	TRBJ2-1	CASSVGPTGGYNEQFF	TGTGCCAGCAGCGTAGGCCCGACAGGGGGCTACAATGAGCAGTTCTTC